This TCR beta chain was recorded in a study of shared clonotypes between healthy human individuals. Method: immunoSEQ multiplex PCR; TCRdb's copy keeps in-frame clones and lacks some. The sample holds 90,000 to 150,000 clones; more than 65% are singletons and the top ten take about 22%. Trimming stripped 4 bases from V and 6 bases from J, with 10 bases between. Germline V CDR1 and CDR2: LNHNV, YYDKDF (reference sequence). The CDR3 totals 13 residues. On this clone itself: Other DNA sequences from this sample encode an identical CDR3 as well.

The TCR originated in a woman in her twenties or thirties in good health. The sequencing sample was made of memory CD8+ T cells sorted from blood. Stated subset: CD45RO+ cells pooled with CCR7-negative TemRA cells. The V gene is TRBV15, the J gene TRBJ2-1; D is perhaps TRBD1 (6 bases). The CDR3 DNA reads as TGTGCCACCAGCAACCTACAGGGCAATGAGCAGTTCTTC. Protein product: CATSNLQGNEQFF.